This T cell receptor beta chain was retrieved from a study of blood T cell repertoires in COVID-19 (dated by TCRdb to about 2020). The study in broad terms: Samples from collaborators originated in the United States, Italy and Spain and spanned both the acute and convalescent phases of COVID-19. The prospective study material was composed of cDNA or gDNA derived from T cells, B-cell-depleted T cells, or PBMCs. Subjects who had been exposed to COVID-19, were actively infected with it, or had recovered from it provided the deeply sampled blood TCRbeta repertoires that made up the dataset. The repertoires were made available in a free public database intended to serve as a resource for research on the immune response to SARS-CoV-2. The samples were drawn from two sources: the first 160 participants of the ongoing ImmuneRACE study, and 1,254 subjects contributed by 6 global collaborators. The sample metadata nearly always contained a de-identified subject ID, COVID-19 status, age in years and sex. Where available, HLA class I and class II types were obtained from metadata supplied by the sample provider rather than from assay-based typing. What the research found in general, with its limitations: The quantity of clinical and demographic metadata differed by source and by participant and was supplied without curation.

The collaborating institutions used their own protocols to collect whole blood in K2EDTA tubes. For TCRbeta analysis, collaborators shipped samples as frozen whole blood, isolated PBMCs, or DNA extracted from either of those sample types. The immunoSEQ Assay, a bias-controlled multiplex PCR, was used to amplify TCRbeta CDR3 regions from genomic DNA. As for the authors' bioinformatics: The number of nucleated cells in each sample was estimated by amplification of reference gene primers within the assay. Sequence reads were collapsed and filtered to measure the absolute abundance of every unique TCRbeta CDR3 rearrangement. For each sample, productive Simpson clonality was calculated as the square root of Simpson's diversity index across productive rearrangements. The table was pulled from immuneACCESS by TCRdb, which kept in-frame rearrangements only. Such tables lose some clones; where checked, under half of the loss comes from unresolved V genes, and the rest has no known cause. The D gene and trimming were derived from the DNA, and the V and J assignments and clone size from that table. In all, the sample holds about 120,000 clones, and approximately 83% of those were seen once. Roughly 27% of the sample comes from the top ten.

Only a few counts were recorded for this clone. It lacks a known antigen. There are no base qualities to consult, and no much larger clone falls within one base. Including cysteine and phenylalanine, the CDR3 has 15 amino acids. The CDR3 DNA has 45 bases and is translated from base 1. V has 5 bases trimmed and J has 5 bases trimmed; junction bases matching no gene number 7. CDR1 LNHNV and CDR2 YYDKDF are derived from the germline V gene (reference sequence). Sequencing was carried out using peripheral blood. The chain was built from TRBV15 and TRBJ2-2; 8 bases in the junction line up with TRBD2. The sequence was obtained from a woman older than 75 with acute or convalescent COVID-19. The CDR3: CATSSWTSPTGELFF. The DNA is TGTGCCACCAGCTCCTGGACTAGCCCGACCGGGGAGCTGTTTTTT.